A selection of T cell receptor beta chains follows, all from one sample in a study of tumor-infiltrating lymphocytes in primary liver carcinoma. TCRdb analysed the multiplex PCR reads with MiXCR anew, one entry per CDR3 protein. In the table there are about 310,000 distinct CDR3 sequences, more than 55% of which are singletons. Sequencing used peripheral blood. The receptors stem from a woman aged 30 to 39 with primary liver carcinoma and hepatitis B virus infection. The CDR3 runs from the conserved cysteine through the conserved F or W. Fields, in order: J gene, V gene, D gene, clone size, CDR3 protein, CDR3 DNA. The D gene is left open where the match is weak. Clone sizes are given selectively: once, few, many, or a class where the clone is expanded.

J gene: TRBJ2-7; V gene: TRBV30; D gene: -; clone size: few; CDR3 protein: CAWSPDGGNEQYF; CDR3 DNA: TGTGCCTGGAGCCCAGACGGGGGAAACGAGCAGTACTTC
J gene: TRBJ2-2; V gene: TRBV12-3/TRBV12-4; D gene: TRBD1; clone size: -; CDR3 protein: CASSFDRAANTGEPFF; CDR3 DNA: TGTGCCAGCAGTTTTGACAGGGCTGCGAACACCGGGGAGCCGTTTTTT
J gene: TRBJ2-1; V gene: TRBV6-2/TRBV6-3; D gene: -; clone size: -; CDR3 protein: CTSRDSSSSYNEQFF; CDR3 DNA: TGTACCAGCAGGGACTCTTCTAGCTCCTACAATGAGCAGTTCTTC
J gene: TRBJ2-1; V gene: TRBV5-5; D gene: -; clone size: few; CDR3 protein: CASSLAKRNEQFF; CDR3 DNA: TGTGCCAGCAGCCTAGCGAAAAGGAATGAGCAGTTCTTC
J gene: TRBJ1-1; V gene: TRBV5-6; D gene: TRBD1; clone size: -; CDR3 protein: CASSWGQGLHTEAFF; CDR3 DNA: TGTGCCAGCAGCTGGGGACAGGGTTTGCACACTGAAGCTTTCTTT
J gene: TRBJ2-1; V gene: TRBV5-1; D gene: -; clone size: few; CDR3 protein: CASRGDGSYNEQFF; CDR3 DNA: TGTGCCAGCAGGGGCGATGGCTCCTACAATGAGCAGTTCTTC
J gene: TRBJ2-3; V gene: TRBV30; D gene: -; clone size: -; CDR3 protein: CAWSPLVEAYTQYF; CDR3 DNA: TGTGCCTGGAGTCCCCTGGTGGAAGCGTATACGCAGTATTTT
J gene: TRBJ2-2; V gene: TRBV5-6; D gene: -; clone size: -; CDR3 protein: CVSSLVPRITGEMFF; CDR3 DNA: TGTGTCAGCAGCTTGGTACCCAGAATCACCGGGGAGATGTTTTTT
J gene: TRBJ1-2; V gene: TRBV6-6; D gene: TRBD1; clone size: many; CDR3 protein: CASSYSLLDRVVYGYTF; CDR3 DNA: TGTGCCAGCAGTTACTCATTATTGGACAGGGTGGTCTATGGCTACACCTTC
J gene: TRBJ2-2; V gene: TRBV6-2/TRBV6-3; D gene: -; clone size: many; CDR3 protein: CASRVQGGELFF; CDR3 DNA: TGTGCCAGCAGGGTCCAGGGCGGGGAGCTGTTTTTT
J gene: TRBJ1-5; V gene: TRBV6-6; D gene: -; clone size: -; CDR3 protein: CASRIWTGNQPQHF; CDR3 DNA: TGTGCCAGCAGGATATGGACGGGTAATCAGCCCCAGCATTTT
J gene: TRBJ2-1; V gene: TRBV4-1; D gene: TRBD2; clone size: -; CDR3 protein: CAISQVVPRQWDYNGQFF; CDR3 DNA: TGCGCCATCAGCCAAGTAGTGCCGAGGCAGTGGGACTACAATGGGCAGTTCTTC
J gene: TRBJ2-1; V gene: TRBV11-2; D gene: TRBD2; clone size: -; CDR3 protein: CASSLDGIAGCNEQFF; CDR3 DNA: TGTGCCAGCAGCTTAGATGGCATAGCGGGTTGCAATGAGCAGTTCTTC
J gene: TRBJ1-5; V gene: TRBV6-2/TRBV6-3; D gene: -; clone size: -; CDR3 protein: CASSYRDPGQTYSNQPQHF; CDR3 DNA: TGTGCCAGCAGTTATCGGGACCCGGGGCAGACCTATAGCAATCAGCCCCAGCATTTT
J gene: TRBJ2-2; V gene: TRBV13; D gene: TRBD2; clone size: -; CDR3 protein: CASRSGGSGELFF; CDR3 DNA: TGTGCCAGCAGGAGCGGGGGGTCCGGGGAGCTGTTTTTT
J gene: TRBJ2-3; V gene: TRBV29-1; D gene: TRBD1; clone size: -; CDR3 protein: CSVDTGGTDTHYF; CDR3 DNA: TGCAGCGTGGATACAGGGGGCACAGATACGCACTATTTT
J gene: TRBJ2-3; V gene: TRBV12-3/TRBV12-4; D gene: -; clone size: -; CDR3 protein: CASSRQEVISTDTQYF; CDR3 DNA: TGTGCCAGCAGCCGACAGGAGGTGATAAGCACAGATACGCAGTATTTT
J gene: TRBJ2-3; V gene: TRBV5-5; D gene: TRBD2; clone size: -; CDR3 protein: CASSLGTSRRDTQYF; CDR3 DNA: TGTGCCAGCAGCTTGGGGACTAGCAGGAGAGATACGCAGTATTTT
J gene: TRBJ2-1; V gene: TRBV6-5; D gene: TRBD1; clone size: -; CDR3 protein: CASSQRQGGEQFF; CDR3 DNA: TGTGCCAGCAGTCAACGACAGGGGGGTGAGCAGTTCTTC
J gene: TRBJ2-5; V gene: TRBV4-2; D gene: TRBD1; clone size: -; CDR3 protein: CASRHAVQGAGETQYF; CDR3 DNA: TGTGCCAGCAGGCATGCCGTTCAGGGGGCGGGGGAGACCCAGTACTTC
J gene: TRBJ2-3; V gene: TRBV4-2; D gene: -; clone size: -; CDR3 protein: CASSQAGTTDTQYF; CDR3 DNA: TGTGCCAGCAGCCAAGCCGGTACCACAGATACGCAGTATTTT